Listed below are T cell receptor beta chains from one sample, sequenced in a study of blood T cell repertoires in COVID-19. Clones were sequenced by immunoSEQ multiplex PCR, and TCRdb holds only the in-frame ones, with some missing. The sample consists of 30,000 to 35,000 clones, 80% to 90% of them appearing once. The sequenced sample consisted of peripheral blood. All receptors derive from a man in his forties or fifties with acute or convalescent COVID-19. Both conserved end residues are part of each CDR3. The size entry is marked missing in some rows and otherwise reads once, few, many or a size class.

>TRBJ1-6|TRBV18|15|-
CASSPTNSEGSPLHF
>TRBJ1-5|TRBV4-1|14|few
CASSQNAQGQPQHF
>TRBJ2-2|TRBV6-1|15|-
CASSEVSGWAGELFF
>TRBJ1-6|TRBV27|13|-
CASSTPGGSPLHF
>TRBJ1-2|TRBV5-6|13|once
CASRPDRDYGYTF
>TRBJ1-2|TRBV5-4|14|-
CASSSHRGDYGYTF
>TRBJ2-3|TRBV15|19|-
CATSRDSALAGGVTDTQYF
>TRBJ2-2|TRBV10-2|14|-
CATTGLLNTGELFF
>TRBJ2-5|TRBV24-1|14|-
CATNDRQGKGTQYF
>TRBJ1-4|TRBV2|13|-
CARTGQGGEKLFF
>TRBJ1-2|TRBV25-1|14|-
CASGTGTVLYGYTF
>TRBJ1-3|TRBV14|13|-
CASSGTAKNTIYF
>TRBJ1-2|TRBV5-6|11|medium-sized
CASSPGEGYTF
>TRBJ2-2|TRBV28|16|once
CASSLLAGRGTGELFF
>TRBJ1-4|TRBV15|16|-
CATSRDLGQADEKLFF
>TRBJ2-7|TRBV3-1/TRBV3-2|13|-
CASRPGTAVEQYF
>TRBJ2-7|TRBV19|14|-
CASSGETSGLEQYF
>TRBJ1-5|TRBV19|13|few
CASGQGNYQPQHF
>TRBJ2-7|TRBV9|15|-
CASSVGTGTGYEQYF
>TRBJ2-3|TRBV5-1|18|-
CASSLAPTGTGVRDTQYF
>TRBJ2-1|TRBV19|15|-
CASSPTSGVYNEQFF
>TRBJ2-5|TRBV28|15|-
CASSFSEGGAETQYF
>TRBJ2-1|TRBV12-5|22|-
CASGLTNQGSSGGWVQDNEQFF
>TRBJ1-5|TRBV12-3/TRBV12-4|13|-
CASSLFSNQPQHF
>TRBJ2-7|TRBV3-1/TRBV3-2|15|-
CASSRKGVQPGEQYF
>TRBJ2-5|TRBV28|14|-
CASRAGTGRETQYF
>TRBJ2-5|TRBV23-1|16|few
CASSHPARAQLETQYF
>TRBJ2-1|TRBV5-1|17|-
CASSTGLASMSYNEQFF
>TRBJ2-2|TRBV9|13|once
CASSVRDSGELFF
>TRBJ2-3|TRBV6-5|14|-
CASRPGGRTDTQYF
>TRBJ1-2|TRBV7-8|13|-
CASSLGPTLDYTF
>TRBJ2-5|TRBV6-2/TRBV6-3|15|once
CASSYQAGWQETQYF
>TRBJ2-7|TRBV9|15|-
CASSVEGGALYEQYF
>TRBJ2-1|TRBV27|15|few
CASSLVGDSYNEQFF
>TRBJ2-5|TRBV9|14|-
CASSSGQPPETQYF
>TRBJ2-1|TRBV3-1/TRBV3-2|15|few
CASRRRTSGINEQFF
>TRBJ2-1|TRBV7-9|14|-
CASNVGQSYNEQFF
>TRBJ1-6|TRBV12-3/TRBV12-4|12|-
CASTSRATPLHF
>TRBJ2-1|TRBV4-1|16|few
CASTKTGGEAYNEQFF
>TRBJ1-1|TRBV27|14|once
CASSLYRGNTEAFF
>TRBJ1-1|TRBV5-1|14|-
CASSLAQGQVTAFF
>TRBJ1-5|TRBV6-5|15|-
CASSSGTASNQPQHF
>TRBJ2-1|TRBV11-2|17|-
CASSVNRGYLSYNEQFF
>TRBJ1-5|TRBV4-1|17|-
CASSPQWDSMGNQPQHF
>TRBJ2-3|TRBV29-1|12|once
CSVEESTDTQYF
>TRBJ1-1|TRBV2|10|-
CASSAVWQAF
>TRBJ2-7|TRBV5-4|15|-
CASSLGFTSGDEQYF
>TRBJ2-3|TRBV13|16|once
CASSAQGGQGTDTQYF
>TRBJ2-4|TRBV19|12|once
CASRNRKNIQYF
>TRBJ1-4|TRBV4-1|18|-
CASSLETGGRVGWEKLFF
>TRBJ2-2|TRBV6-5|14|-
CASRAGVWTGELFF
>TRBJ2-5|TRBV29-1|16|-
CSVEGASGSLQETQYF
>TRBJ1-3|TRBV28|15|-
CASSQGRGAGNTIYF